These 2 T cell receptor beta chains were sequenced from one sample in a study of T cell responses to AZD1222 COVID-19 vaccine. Assay: immunoSEQ multiplex PCR; the TCRdb copy retains only in-frame clones and omits some. The sample yields around 150,000 clones, about 91% seen once. The sample here was peripheral blood, taken on day 0 of MenACWY control vaccination. These receptors were collected from an adult in good health.

V is TRBV11-3 and J is TRBJ1-6, with D unclear. Looked up from germline, CDR1 is SGHNT and CDR2 is YENEEA. V was pared by 1 base and J by 7 bases, with 11 bases between. The CDR3 is 15 residues long. The CDR3 protein is CASSLAQWANSPLHF. CDR3 bases: TGTGCCAGCAGCTTAGCACAGTGGGCCAATTCACCCCTCCACTTT.

This clone was recorded once. The V and J genes are TRBV19 and TRBJ2-7; 8 bases agree with TRBD1. Germline V lookup: CDR1 LNHDA, CDR2 SQIVND (reference sequence). V was clipped by 9 bases and J by 7 bases; unmatched bases: 14. The CDR3 runs to 14 residues. DNA of the CDR3: TGTGCCAGCCGGACGGGACAGGCCCCGGGAGAGCAGTACTTC. Residues: CASRTGQAPGEQYF.